Listed below are T cell receptor beta chains from one sample, sequenced in a study of vaccination effects on CD4 cells after COVID-19. Repertoires were generated with immunoSEQ multiplex PCR, while TCRdb's copy carries only in-frame clones and drops some. The sample records tens of thousands of clones, 75% to 80% being singletons. No cognate antigen is known for these TCRs. The sample here was CD4+ T cells from PBMCs cultured with HCoV-OC43 spike peptides, taken before COVID-19 vaccination. Receptors were obtained from a human donor who received a COVID-19 vaccine. CDR3s include the opening cysteine and the closing phenylalanine or tryptophan. Fields, in order: CDR3 length, J gene, D gene, clone size, V gene, CDR3 protein, CDR3 DNA. D genes are given only for firm matches. Size is omitted from some rows. Given values are once, few, many or a class for expanded clones.

length: 16; J: TRBJ2-6; D: TRBD1; size: -; V: TRBV3-1/TRBV3-2; CDR3: CASSRDRVSGANVLTF; DNA: TGTGCCAGCAGCCGGGACAGGGTTTCCGGGGCCAACGTCCTGACTTTC
length: 13; J: TRBJ1-3; D: -; size: -; V: TRBV9; CDR3: CASSVTGGNTIYF; DNA: TGTGCCAGCAGCGTAACAGGTGGAAACACCATATATTTT
length: 16; J: TRBJ1-5; D: TRBD1; size: -; V: TRBV6-1; CDR3: CASSGLRQGGNQPQHF; DNA: TGTGCCAGCAGTGGCCTACGACAGGGTGGCAATCAGCCCCAGCATTTT
length: 14; J: TRBJ2-3; D: -; size: -; V: TRBV5-1; CDR3: CASSGGGSTDTQYF; DNA: TGCGCCAGCAGTGGAGGGGGGAGCACAGATACGCAGTATTTT
length: 13; J: TRBJ1-1; D: -; size: -; V: TRBV11-3; CDR3: CASSLGMGTEAFF; DNA: TGTGCCAGCAGCTTAGGCATGGGCACTGAAGCTTTCTTT
length: 14; J: TRBJ1-5; D: -; size: -; V: TRBV6-5; CDR3: CASSYRGTGQPQHF; DNA: TGTGCCAGCAGTTATAGGGGGACGGGTCAGCCCCAGCATTTT
length: 15; J: TRBJ2-2; D: -; size: -; V: TRBV21-1; CDR3: CASSKRGDGTGELFF; DNA: TGTGCCAGCAGCAAAAGGGGAGATGGCACCGGGGAGCTGTTTTTT
length: 16; J: TRBJ1-3; D: -; size: -; V: TRBV5-1; CDR3: CASSLEYTGSGNTIYF; DNA: TGCGCCAGCAGCTTGGAATATACGGGTTCTGGAAACACCATATATTTT
length: 12; J: TRBJ1-1; D: -; size: -; V: TRBV6-5; CDR3: CATDRSNTEAFF; DNA: TGTGCCACAGACAGGTCGAACACTGAAGCTTTCTTT
length: 15; J: TRBJ2-2; D: TRBD1; size: -; V: TRBV6-5; CDR3: CASRRDRGPTGELFF; DNA: TGTGCCAGCAGGAGGGACAGGGGGCCCACCGGGGAGCTGTTTTTT
length: 17; J: TRBJ1-4; D: TRBD1; size: -; V: TRBV19; CDR3: CASSISPGQGMLEKLFF; DNA: TGTGCCAGTAGTATATCTCCTGGACAGGGAATGCTCGAAAAACTGTTTTTT
length: 13; J: TRBJ2-5; D: -; size: few; V: TRBV5-4; CDR3: CASSSTGKETQYF; DNA: TGTGCCAGCAGCTCAACGGGGAAAGAGACCCAGTACTTC
length: 12; J: TRBJ2-5; D: -; size: -; V: TRBV6-5; CDR3: CASSRGQETQYF; DNA: TGTGCCAGCAGTAGGGGGCAAGAGACCCAGTACTTC
length: 14; J: TRBJ1-2; D: -; size: once; V: TRBV5-1; CDR3: CASSFPASNYGYTF; DNA: TGCGCCAGCAGCTTTCCTGCCTCGAACTATGGCTACACCTTC
length: 13; J: TRBJ1-1; D: -; size: -; V: TRBV7-2; CDR3: CASNLQMNTEAFF; DNA: TGTGCCAGCAACCTTCAGATGAACACTGAAGCTTTCTTT
length: 14; J: TRBJ1-4; D: TRBD1; size: -; V: TRBV5-1; CDR3: CASSEGTGGEKLFF; DNA: TGCGCCAGCAGTGAGGGGACAGGAGGTGAAAAACTGTTTTTT
length: 15; J: TRBJ1-4; D: TRBD1; size: -; V: TRBV18; CDR3: CASSPWTGENEKLFF; DNA: TGTGCCAGCTCACCCTGGACAGGGGAAAATGAAAAACTGTTTTTT
length: 16; J: TRBJ1-4; D: -; size: -; V: TRBV5-1; CDR3: CASSLAAGATNEKLFF; DNA: TGCGCCAGCAGCTTGGCCGCGGGAGCAACTAATGAAAAACTGTTTTTT
length: 17; J: TRBJ2-1; D: -; size: -; V: TRBV16; CDR3: CASSQSSVDTRYNEQFF; DNA: TGTGCCAGCAGCCAATCGTCAGTCGACACAAGATACAATGAGCAGTTCTTC
length: 17; J: TRBJ2-6; D: -; size: few; V: TRBV7-9; CDR3: CASSLGFGIAGANVLTF; DNA: TGTGCCAGCAGCTTAGGGTTCGGTATCGCTGGGGCCAACGTCCTGACTTTC
length: 16; J: TRBJ1-4; D: -; size: few; V: TRBV28; CDR3: CASSFAGTATNEKLFF; DNA: TGTGCCAGCAGTTTTGCAGGTACAGCAACTAATGAAAAACTGTTTTTT
length: 15; J: TRBJ2-3; D: -; size: -; V: TRBV6-5; CDR3: CASSISIGETDTQYF; DNA: TGTGCCAGCAGTATTTCCATTGGGGAGACAGATACGCAGTATTTT
length: 12; J: TRBJ1-3; D: -; size: once; V: TRBV29-1; CDR3: CSAQSSGNTIYF; DNA: TGCAGCGCACAGTCCTCTGGAAACACCATATATTTT
length: 13; J: TRBJ1-5; D: -; size: few; V: TRBV11-2; CDR3: CASSLDIYQPQHF; DNA: TGTGCCAGCAGCTTAGATATATATCAGCCCCAGCATTTT
length: 13; J: TRBJ2-1; D: -; size: -; V: TRBV10-1; CDR3: CASSHSLLNEQFF; DNA: TGCGCCAGCAGCCATTCGCTGCTCAATGAGCAGTTCTTC
length: 14; J: TRBJ1-5; D: -; size: few; V: TRBV6-5; CDR3: CASSFTSSNQPQHF; DNA: TGTGCCAGCAGCTTCACAAGTAGCAATCAGCCCCAGCATTTT
length: 14; J: TRBJ1-1; D: -; size: -; V: TRBV5-1; CDR3: CASSFIGGNSEAFF; DNA: TGCGCCAGCAGCTTCATAGGGGGAAACTCTGAAGCTTTCTTT
length: 13; J: TRBJ1-2; D: -; size: -; V: TRBV7-9; CDR3: CASSRTDNYGYTF; DNA: TGTGCCAGCAGTAGGACGGATAACTATGGCTACACCTTC
length: 14; J: TRBJ1-4; D: -; size: -; V: TRBV6-5; CDR3: CASSRGGSYEKLFF; DNA: TGTGCCAGCAGTCGGGGGGGGTCGTATGAAAAACTGTTTTTT
length: 14; J: TRBJ2-1; D: -; size: -; V: TRBV18; CDR3: CASSLSSSYNEQFF; DNA: TGTGCCAGCTCTCTCTCGAGCTCCTACAATGAGCAGTTCTTC
length: 11; J: TRBJ2-5; D: -; size: -; V: TRBV20-1; CDR3: CSASWKETQYF; DNA: TGCAGTGCTAGCTGGAAGGAGACCCAGTACTTC
length: 13; J: TRBJ2-2; D: -; size: -; V: TRBV20-1; CDR3: CSASYGWTGELFF; DNA: TGCAGTGCTAGTTACGGATGGACCGGGGAGCTGTTTTTT
length: 13; J: TRBJ1-3; D: -; size: -; V: TRBV12-3/TRBV12-4; CDR3: CAGGRTSGNTIYF; DNA: TGTGCTGGGGGCAGAACCTCTGGAAACACCATATATTTT
length: 12; J: TRBJ2-3; D: -; size: -; V: TRBV6-5; CDR3: CASKGSTDTQYF; DNA: TGTGCCAGCAAAGGGTCCACAGATACGCAGTATTTT
length: 13; J: TRBJ2-1; D: -; size: -; V: TRBV21-1; CDR3: CASSKVERDEQFF; DNA: TGTGCCAGCAGCAAAGTTGAGAGAGATGAGCAGTTCTTC
length: 13; J: TRBJ1-1; D: -; size: -; V: TRBV5-6; CDR3: CASSFGLNTEAFF; DNA: TGTGCCAGCAGCTTCGGTTTGAACACTGAAGCTTTCTTT
length: 13; J: TRBJ1-2; D: -; size: few; V: TRBV12-3/TRBV12-4; CDR3: CASSPTPGSGYTF; DNA: TGTGCCAGCAGTCCGACCCCGGGGAGTGGCTACACCTTC
length: 14; J: TRBJ1-1; D: -; size: few; V: TRBV5-6; CDR3: CASSLRAWSTEAFF; DNA: TGTGCCAGCAGCTTGAGGGCTTGGAGCACTGAAGCTTTCTTT
length: 14; J: TRBJ1-2; D: TRBD1; size: few; V: TRBV2; CDR3: CASSEWWDRGGYTF; DNA: TGTGCCAGCAGTGAATGGTGGGACAGAGGGGGCTACACCTTC
length: 17; J: TRBJ2-6; D: -; size: -; V: TRBV24-1; CDR3: CATSGGHGLTGANVLTF; DNA: TGTGCCACCAGTGGAGGACACGGTTTAACTGGGGCCAACGTCCTGACTTTC
length: 13; J: TRBJ1-2; D: TRBD1; size: -; V: TRBV15; CDR3: CATSTGTDYGYTF; DNA: TGTGCCACCAGCACCGGGACAGACTATGGCTACACCTTC
length: 12; J: TRBJ2-2; D: -; size: -; V: TRBV5-1; CDR3: CASNRATGELFF; DNA: TGCGCCAGCAACAGGGCCACCGGGGAGCTGTTTTTT
length: 13; J: TRBJ1-2; D: -; size: -; V: TRBV24-1; CDR3: CATSLTPNYGYTF; DNA: TGTGCCACCAGTCTGACTCCGAACTATGGCTACACCTTC
length: 13; J: TRBJ1-1; D: -; size: -; V: TRBV9; CDR3: CASSVEGVTEAFF; DNA: TGTGCCAGCAGCGTAGAGGGGGTCACTGAAGCTTTCTTT
length: 14; J: TRBJ1-2; D: TRBD1; size: -; V: TRBV29-1; CDR3: CSVHTGGHYYGYTF; DNA: TGCAGCGTACATACAGGGGGCCATTACTATGGCTACACCTTC
length: 15; J: TRBJ1-5; D: -; size: -; V: TRBV6-2/TRBV6-3; CDR3: CASSSTGFSNQPQHF; DNA: TGTGCCAGCAGTTCTACAGGGTTCAGCAATCAGCCCCAGCATTTT
length: 13; J: TRBJ2-2; D: TRBD1; size: -; V: TRBV24-1; CDR3: CATTGQGTGELFF; DNA: TGTGCCACCACGGGACAGGGTACCGGGGAGCTGTTTTTT
length: 14; J: TRBJ1-5; D: -; size: -; V: TRBV19; CDR3: CASNTPNLWQPQHF; DNA: TGTGCCAGTAATACCCCAAACCTCTGGCAGCCCCAGCATTTT
length: 16; J: TRBJ1-3; D: -; size: -; V: TRBV19; CDR3: CASKVGAVNAGNTIYF; DNA: TGTGCCAGTAAGGTGGGGGCAGTCAACGCTGGAAACACCATATATTTT
length: 16; J: TRBJ1-5; D: -; size: -; V: TRBV11-2; CDR3: CASSPSTGLVNQPQHF; DNA: TGTGCCAGCAGCCCCTCAACAGGGTTGGTTAATCAGCCCCAGCATTTT
length: 14; J: TRBJ2-3; D: TRBD2; size: -; V: TRBV5-6; CDR3: CASSLAAGVDTQYF; DNA: TGTGCCAGCAGCTTGGCAGCGGGGGTGGATACGCAGTATTTT
length: 14; J: TRBJ1-5; D: -; size: -; V: TRBV5-1; CDR3: CASSLGAGDQPQHF; DNA: TGCGCCAGCAGCTTGGGGGCAGGAGATCAGCCCCAGCATTTT
length: 14; J: TRBJ1-2; D: TRBD1; size: -; V: TRBV4-2; CDR3: CASSNQGQGMSYTF; DNA: TGTGCCAGCAGCAACCAAGGACAGGGAATGAGCTACACCTTC
length: 15; J: TRBJ1-5; D: -; size: -; V: TRBV5-1; CDR3: CASSLRPSDNQPQHF; DNA: TGCGCCAGCAGCTTGCGTCCATCGGACAATCAGCCCCAGCATTTT